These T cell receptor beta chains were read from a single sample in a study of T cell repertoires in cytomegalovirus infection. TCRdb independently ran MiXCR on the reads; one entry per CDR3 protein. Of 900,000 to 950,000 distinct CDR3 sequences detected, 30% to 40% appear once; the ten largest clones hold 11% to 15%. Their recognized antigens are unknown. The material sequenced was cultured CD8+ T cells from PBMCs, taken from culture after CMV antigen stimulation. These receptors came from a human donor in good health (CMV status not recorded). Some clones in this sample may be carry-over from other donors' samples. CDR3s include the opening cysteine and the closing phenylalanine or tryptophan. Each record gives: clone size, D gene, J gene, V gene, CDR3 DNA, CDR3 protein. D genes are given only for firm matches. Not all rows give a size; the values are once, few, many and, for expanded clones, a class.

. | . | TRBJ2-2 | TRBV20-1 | TGCAGTGCTAGGGGAGTGAGGGATCCTACCGGGGAGCTGTTTTTT | CSARGVRDPTGELFF
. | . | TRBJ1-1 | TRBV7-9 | TGTGCCAGCAGCTGGCGGAGGGGCGGTACTGAAGCTTTCTTT | CASSWRRGGTEAFF
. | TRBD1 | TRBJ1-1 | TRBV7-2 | TGTGCCAGCAGCTCGTGGGCACAGACAGGGGTCGACACTGAAGCTTTCTTT | CASSSWAQTGVDTEAFF
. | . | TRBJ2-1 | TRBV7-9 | TGTGCCATGGATGAGCAGTTCTTC | CAMDEQFF
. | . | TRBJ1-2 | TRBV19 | TGTGCAGCTGACAGTTCCACCTATGGCTACACCTTC | CAADSSTYGYTF
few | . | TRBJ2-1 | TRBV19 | TGTGCCAGTAGTATAGATCGACGGGGACGGTACAATGAGCAGTTCTTC | CASSIDRRGRYNEQFF
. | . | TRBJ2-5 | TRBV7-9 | TGTGCCAGCAGTCCGCGACCCGACACCGGAATAGGGGAGACCCAGTACTTC | CASSPRPDTGIGETQYF
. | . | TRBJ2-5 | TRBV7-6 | TGTGCTAGCAGCTTAGCCCCCGATAGCCGGGAGACCCAGTACTTC | CASSLAPDSRETQYF
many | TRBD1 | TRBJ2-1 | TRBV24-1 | TGTGCCACCAGTGATGGGGACAGCTACAATGAGCAGTTCTTC | CATSDGDSYNEQFF
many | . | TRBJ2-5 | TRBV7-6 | TGTGCCAGCAGCTTAAGATGGCAGAGAGGTTGGGAGACCCAGTACTTC | CASSLRWQRGWETQYF
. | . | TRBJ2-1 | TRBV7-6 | TGTGCCAGCATCTCCAACCGGGTTGCCAAGGGCGAGCAGTTCTTC | CASISNRVAKGEQFF
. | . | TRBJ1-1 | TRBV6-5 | TGTGCCAGCAGTTACGCGGGGGGGTACACTGAAGCTTTCTTT | CASSYAGGYTEAFF
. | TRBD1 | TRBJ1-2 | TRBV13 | TGTGCCAGCAGCTGGGGACAGGGGTTACGCGGCTACACCTTC | CASSWGQGLRGYTF
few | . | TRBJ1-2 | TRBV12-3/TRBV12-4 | TGTGCCAGCAGACTATCCTATGGCTACACCTTC | CASRLSYGYTF
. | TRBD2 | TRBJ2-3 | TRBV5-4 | TGTGCCAGCAGCTTGGGATCCCAGCGGGGGGGTCCAGATACGCAGTATTTT | CASSLGSQRGGPDTQYF
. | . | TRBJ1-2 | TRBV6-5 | TGTGCCAGCAGTTACTCGGTCAGGGGCTCCGGAGGCTACACCTTC | CASSYSVRGSGGYTF
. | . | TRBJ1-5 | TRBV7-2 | TGTGCCAGCAGCTTAGCGAACGACAGGCAGAATCAGCCCCAGCATTTT | CASSLANDRQNQPQHF
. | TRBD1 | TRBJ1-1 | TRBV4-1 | TGCGCCAGCAGCCAAGAGGAAACAGGGGGTACTGAAGCTTTCTTT | CASSQEETGGTEAFF
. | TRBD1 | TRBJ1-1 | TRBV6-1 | TGTGCCAGCAGTGACTACGGACAGGTTGAAGCTTTCTTT | CASSDYGQVEAFF
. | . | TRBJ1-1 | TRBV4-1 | TGCGCCAGCAGCCAAGGGCCGGGGCAAGCTTTCTTT | CASSQGPGQAFF
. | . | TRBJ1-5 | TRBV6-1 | TGTGCCAGCAGTGAAGTAGAAGACACGAACTTGCCCCAGCATTTT | CASSEVEDTNLPQHF
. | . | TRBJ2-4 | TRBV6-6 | TGTGCCAGCACCACTCCGGGCCTAGCCAAAAACATTCAGTACTTC | CASTTPGLAKNIQYF
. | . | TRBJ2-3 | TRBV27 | TGTGCCACCGCTGGGACTGACGCTAGCACAGATACGCAGTATTTT | CATAGTDASTDTQYF
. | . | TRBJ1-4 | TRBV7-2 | TGTGCCAGCAGCCCCTCCCCGGGCGAAAAACTGTTTTTT | CASSPSPGEKLFF
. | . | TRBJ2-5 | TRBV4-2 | TGTGCCAGCAGCCAAGATGAAGGCGGACCTCCGGAGACCCAGTACTTC | CASSQDEGGPPETQYF
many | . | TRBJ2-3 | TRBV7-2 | TGTGCCAGCAGCTTAGGGTTGGGGGGGGCCAGCACAGATACGCAGTATTTT | CASSLGLGGASTDTQYF
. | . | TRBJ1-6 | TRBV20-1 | TGCAGTGCTAGAGGCGGGTTACCCCTCCACTTT | CSARGGLPLHF
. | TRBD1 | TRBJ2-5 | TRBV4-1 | TGCGCCAGCAGCCAAGGTCCAGGGGGTCGAGAGACCCAGTACTTC | CASSQGPGGRETQYF
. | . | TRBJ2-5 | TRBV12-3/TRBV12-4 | TGTGCCAGCAGTGCCTTTAAGGGTCAAGAGACCCAGTACTTC | CASSAFKGQETQYF
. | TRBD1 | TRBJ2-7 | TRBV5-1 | TGCGCCAGCAGCTTGAACCCGGGACAGGGGTCATACGAGCAGTACTTC | CASSLNPGQGSYEQYF
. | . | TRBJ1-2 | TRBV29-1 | TGCAGCGTTGAACAAACCACCCTGACGGGGAATTATGGCTACACCTTC | CSVEQTTLTGNYGYTF
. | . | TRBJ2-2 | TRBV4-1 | TGCGCCAGCAGCCAAGTTACCAGAGCGAACACCGGGGAGCTGTTTTTT | CASSQVTRANTGELFF
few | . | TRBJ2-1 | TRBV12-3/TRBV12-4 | TGTGCCAGCAGTTTAGCGCTCGGGAGTGAGCAGTTCTTC | CASSLALGSEQFF
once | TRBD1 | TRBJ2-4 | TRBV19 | TGTGCCAGTAGTCCTCGAGATGGGACAGGTCCAAAAAACATTCAGTACTTC | CASSPRDGTGPKNIQYF
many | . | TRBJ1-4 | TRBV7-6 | TGTGCCAGCAGGGAGCTTGCAACTAATGAAAAACTGTTTTTT | CASRELATNEKLFF
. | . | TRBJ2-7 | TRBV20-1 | TGCAGTGCTAGAGATATCTCCTACGAGCAGTACTTC | CSARDISYEQYF
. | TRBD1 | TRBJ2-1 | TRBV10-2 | TGCACCAGCACCGGGACAGCTTATTATGAGCAGTTCTTC | CTSTGTAYYEQFF
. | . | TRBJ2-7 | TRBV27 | TGTGCCAGCAGTTTAACCGCGTCAGGAGCCTACGAGCAGTACTTC | CASSLTASGAYEQYF
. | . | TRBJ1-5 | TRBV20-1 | TGCAGTGCTAAATGGGGCTTCGGGGATCAGCCCCAGCATTTT | CSAKWGFGDQPQHF
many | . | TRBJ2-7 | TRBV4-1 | TGCGCCAGCAGCCAAGAGGGGGGAATCGGCGAGCAGTACTTC | CASSQEGGIGEQYF
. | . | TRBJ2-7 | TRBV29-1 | TGCAGCGTCTTTGCGGGGGGGAGGGACAGGTCTACCTACGAGCAGTACTTC | CSVFAGGRDRSTYEQYF
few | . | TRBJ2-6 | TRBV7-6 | TGTGCCAGCAGCCCCATGGTCTCTGGGGCCAACGTCCTGACTTTC | CASSPMVSGANVLTF
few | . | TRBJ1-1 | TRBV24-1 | TGTGCCACCAGTGATTTCGGGACCGGATCCTTCCCCACTGAAGCTTTCTTT | CATSDFGTGSFPTEAFF
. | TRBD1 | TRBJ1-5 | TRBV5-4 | TGTGCCAGCAGCTTGGATACAGGGGAGGGCAATCAGCCCCAGCATTTT | CASSLDTGEGNQPQHF